This note documents a single T cell receptor (beta chain) sequence. The source of the sample is a study of T cell responses to AZD1222 COVID-19 vaccine. Some clones are missing from TCRdb's copy, which holds only in-frame ones; the method was immunoSEQ multiplex PCR. The sample includes about 120,000 clones, 70% to 90% of them seen just once. The CDR3 length is 12 residues. V lost 5 bases, J lost 7 bases, and 12 bases lay in between. Looked up from germline, CDR1 is SNHLY and CDR2 is FYNNEI. The sequences come from peripheral blood, collected on day 0 of AZD1222 vaccination. The origin of this receptor is an adult in good health. The J gene is TRBJ2-7, the V gene TRBV2; no firm D call. The chain's CDR3 is CASSTLDGEQYF. The CDR3 DNA reads as TGTGCCAGCAGTACTTTGGACGGGGAGCAGTACTTC.